The 12 T cell receptor beta chains below all came from one sample that was sequenced in a study of blood T cell repertoires in COVID-19. Here immunoSEQ multiplex PCR was the method, and the copy in TCRdb shows in-frame clones only, minus some. Counted here are under 200,000 clones, 86% occurring once; the ten biggest clones make up about 6.5%. Specimen: peripheral blood. These receptors were collected from a woman older than 75 in a cohort sampled during active or convalescent COVID-19.

This chain connects TRBV10-2 to TRBJ2-1; 9 bases are shared with TRBD2. The CDR3 spans 17 residues. The V gene end was trimmed by 11 bases and the J gene end by 1 base; junction bases not matched to a gene: 15. Per germline, CDR1 WSHSY and CDR2 SAAADI. In DNA form, the CDR3 reads TGCGCCCGCGGGGGGGAGGGGGATGGGGTTTCCTACAATGAGCAGTTCTTC. It codes for CARGGEGDGVSYNEQFF.

The CDR3: CASSRRNQPQHF. For the CDR3, the DNA is TGTGCCAGCTCACGTCGGAATCAGCCCCAGCATTTT. V and J are TRBV18 and TRBJ1-5; D ambiguous. The CDR3 consists of 12 residues. Germline CDR1 KGHSH, CDR2 LQKENI. V gave up 4 bases and J gave up 4 bases, with 5 bases separating them.

The chain has TRBV20-1 and TRBJ1-1, with no clear D. The CDR3 covers 10 residues. Per germline, CDR1 DFQATT and CDR2 SNEGSKA (reference sequence). Trimming cost V 3 bases and J 11 bases, with 10 bases left between them. CDR3 DNA: TGCAGTGCTAGGGTGGGAGAGGCTTTCTTT. Its translation is CSARVGEAFF.

The chain combines TRBV6-2 or TRBV6-3 with TRBJ2-5; TRBD2 aligns across 9 bases. The CDR3 is 16 residues long. The V segment lost 5 bases and the J segment 0 bases; nucleotides outside the gene matches: 7. Looked up from germline, CDR1 is MNHEY and CDR2 is SVGEGT. The CDR3 DNA follows: TGTGCCAGCAGTGCCCCCAGCGGGGGGTACCAAGAGACCCAGTACTTC. This gives the protein CASSAPSGGYQETQYF.

This clone was observed a few times. J is TRBJ1-5 and V is TRBV12-3 or TRBV12-4, with 8 bases fitting TRBD1. V was pared by 5 bases and J by 8 bases, with 2 bases of the junction left unmatched. CDR3 size: 12 residues. CDR3 sequence (DNA): TGTGCCAGCAGTCGGACAGGGAAGCCCCAGCATTTT. Its protein product is CASSRTGKPQHF.

The V call is TRBV6-5, the J call TRBJ2-3; D is uncertain. In germline, CDR1 is MNHEY, CDR2 SVGAGI. The CDR3 is made up of 16 amino acids. V lost 4 bases, J lost 2 bases, and 16 bases lay in between. CDR3 sequence (DNA): TGTGCCAGCAGTTCGCCTCAACAAGCGAACACAGATACGCAGTATTTT. Residues: CASSSPQQANTDTQYF.

V and J are TRBV6-2 or TRBV6-3 and TRBJ1-2; 9 bases are a match to TRBD1. This CDR3 comprises 14 residues. Looked up from germline, CDR1 is MNHEY and CDR2 is SVGEGT. The ends lost 3 bases at V and 5 bases at J; junction bases unmatched: 4. CDR3 region: CASSYRGQGYGYTF. The CDR3 DNA is TGTGCCAGCAGTTATCGGGGACAGGGATATGGCTACACCTTC.

The chain couples TRBV7-2 to TRBJ2-1, with TRBD2 matching 8 bases. The germline V gene has CDR1 SGHTA and CDR2 FQGNSA. The CDR3 length is 17 residues. V trimming: 6 bases; J trimming: 4 bases; junction bases outside the gene matches: 14. The CDR3 protein is CASSKWVAGGKYNEQFF. As DNA, the CDR3 is TGTGCCAGCAGTAAGTGGGTGGCGGGAGGCAAATACAATGAGCAGTTCTTC.

This chain links TRBV24-1 with TRBJ2-7; D perhaps matches TRBD2 (6 bases). The V end lost 6 bases, the J end lost 5 bases, and 16 bases lay between the germline ends. Germline-derived CDR1 and CDR2 are KGHDR and SFDVKD. This CDR3 has 14 amino acids. The CDR3 DNA is TGTGCCACCAGTCCTGGACGGGAGTATGACGAGCAGTACGTC. Translation: CATSPGREYDEQYV.

This rearrangement joins TRBV28 to TRBJ1-3, with 10 nucleotides matching TRBD1. CDR1 MDHEN and CDR2 SYDVKM come from the germline V gene. The CDR3 consists of 18 residues. V trimming: 7 bases; J trimming: 6 bases; junction bases outside the gene matches: 18. The CDR3 bases are TGTGCCAGCATCGGCCCGGGACAGGGGACCCTCGTTACAAACACCATATATTTT. Protein sequence: CASIGPGQGTLVTNTIYF.

In this sample, this clone turned up once. The same CDR3 also results from other DNA sequences found in this sample. V usage is TRBV11-2 and J usage is TRBJ2-5; a possible D gene is TRBD2 (6 bases). V shed 1 base and J shed 5 bases, with 8 bases lying between them. The germline V gene encodes CDR1 SGHAT and CDR2 FQNNGV. The CDR3 totals 13 residues. The CDR3 loop is CASSLAGSETQYF. Here the CDR3 DNA reads TGTGCCAGCAGCTTAGCCGGGAGTGAGACCCAGTACTTC.

This sequence joins TRBV15 and TRBJ1-5; no reliable D call. V gave up 0 bases and J gave up 2 bases, with 8 bases separating them. This CDR3 has 15 residues. CDR1 and CDR2 from the germline V gene are LNHNV and YYDKDF (reference sequence). CDR3 region: CATSRDTTGNQPQHF. The CDR3 DNA sequence: TGTGCCACCAGCAGAGATACAACCGGCAATCAGCCCCAGCATTTT.